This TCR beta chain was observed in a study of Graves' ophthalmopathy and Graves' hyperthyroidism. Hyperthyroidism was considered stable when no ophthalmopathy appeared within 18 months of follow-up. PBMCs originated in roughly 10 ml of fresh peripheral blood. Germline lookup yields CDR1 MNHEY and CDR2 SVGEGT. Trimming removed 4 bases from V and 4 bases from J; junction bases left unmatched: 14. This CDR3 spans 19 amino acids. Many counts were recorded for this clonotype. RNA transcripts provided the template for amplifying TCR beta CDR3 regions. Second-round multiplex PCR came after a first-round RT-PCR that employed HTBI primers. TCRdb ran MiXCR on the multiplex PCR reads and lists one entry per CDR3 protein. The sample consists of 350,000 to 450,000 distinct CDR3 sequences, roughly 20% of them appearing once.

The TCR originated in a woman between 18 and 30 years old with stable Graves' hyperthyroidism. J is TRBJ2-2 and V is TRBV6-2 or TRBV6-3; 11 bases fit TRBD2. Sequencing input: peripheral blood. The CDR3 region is CASSSPMIGTSGSTGELFF. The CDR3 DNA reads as TGTGCCAGCAGTTCTCCCATGATTGGGACTAGCGGAAGCACCGGGGAGCTGTTTTTT.